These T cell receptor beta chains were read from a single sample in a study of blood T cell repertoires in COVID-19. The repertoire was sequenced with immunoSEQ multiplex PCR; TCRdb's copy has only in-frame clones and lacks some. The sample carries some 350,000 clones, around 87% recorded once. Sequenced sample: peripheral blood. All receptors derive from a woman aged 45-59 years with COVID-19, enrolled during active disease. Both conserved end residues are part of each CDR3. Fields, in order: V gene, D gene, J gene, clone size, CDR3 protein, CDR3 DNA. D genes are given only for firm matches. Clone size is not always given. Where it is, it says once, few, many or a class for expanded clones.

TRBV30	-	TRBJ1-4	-	CAWRNSYEKLFF	TGTGCCTGGAGAAACAGCTACGAAAAACTGTTTTTT
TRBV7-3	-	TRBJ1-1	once	CASRSGVHTEAFF	TGTGCCAGCAGGTCAGGGGTTCACACTGAAGCTTTCTTT
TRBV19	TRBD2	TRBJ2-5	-	CASSIAGGRETQYF	TGTGCCAGTAGTATAGCGGGAGGCCGAGAGACCCAGTACTTC
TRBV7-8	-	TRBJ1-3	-	CASSVQGRAGNTIYF	TGTGCCAGCAGCGTCCAGGGAAGAGCTGGAAACACCATATATTTT
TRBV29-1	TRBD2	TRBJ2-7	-	CSVLKLADSYEQYF	TGCAGCGTTTTGAAACTAGCGGACTCCTACGAGCAGTACTTC
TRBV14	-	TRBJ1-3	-	CASSRGSGGNTIYF	TGTGCCAGCAGCCGGGGCAGTGGCGGAAACACCATATATTTT
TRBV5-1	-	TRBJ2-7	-	CASGRTDTYEQYF	TGCGCCAGCGGCCGAACAGATACCTACGAGCAGTACTTC
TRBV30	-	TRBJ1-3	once	CAWAGAGNTIYF	TGTGCCTGGGCAGGGGCTGGAAACACCATATATTTT
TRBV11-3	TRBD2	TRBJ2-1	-	CASSPPSGRAGHKQFF	TGTGCCAGCAGCCCACCAAGCGGGAGGGCCGGACACAAGCAGTTCTTC
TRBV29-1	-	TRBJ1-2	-	CSVEGRGESNYGYTF	TGCAGCGTTGAGGGGAGGGGGGAGAGTAACTATGGCTACACCTTC
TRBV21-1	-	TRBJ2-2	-	CASSSAGGTGELFF	TGTGCCAGCAGCTCGGCGGGAGGAACCGGGGAGCTGTTTTTT
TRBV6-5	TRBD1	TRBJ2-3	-	CASRRQGRTDTQYF	TGTGCCAGCAGAAGACAGGGCCGCACAGATACGCAGTATTTT
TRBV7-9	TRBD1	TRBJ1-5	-	CASSLIGTDYQPQHF	TGTGCCAGCAGCTTAATTGGGACAGACTATCAGCCCCAGCATTTT
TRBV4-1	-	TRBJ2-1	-	CASRGTSYNEQFF	TGCGCCAGCCGAGGGACATCCTACAATGAGCAGTTCTTC
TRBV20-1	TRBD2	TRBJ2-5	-	CSASLVAGQETQYF	TGCAGTGCTAGTTTAGTAGCGGGACAAGAGACCCAGTACTTC
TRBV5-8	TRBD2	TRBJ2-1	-	CASTLAGGPNEQFF	TGTGCCAGCACCTTAGCGGGAGGGCCGAATGAGCAGTTCTTC
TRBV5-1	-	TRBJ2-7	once	CASSWQINEQYF	TGCGCCAGCAGCTGGCAGATAAACGAGCAGTACTTC
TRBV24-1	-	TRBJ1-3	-	CATSDGRAGNTIYF	TGTGCCACCAGTGACGGCAGGGCTGGAAACACCATATATTTT
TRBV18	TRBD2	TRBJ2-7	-	CASSPGAGGEQYF	TGTGCCAGCTCCCCCGGGGCGGGGGGCGAGCAGTACTTC
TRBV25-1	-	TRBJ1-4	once	CASSANGVNEKLFF	TGTGCCAGCAGTGCCAACGGGGTTAATGAAAAACTGTTTTTT
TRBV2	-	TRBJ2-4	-	CASTGEGLMRVKNIQYF	TGTGCCAGCACCGGTGAGGGCCTAATGAGGGTCAAAAACATTCAGTACTTC
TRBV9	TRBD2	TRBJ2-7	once	CASSVEPAGLREQYF	TGTGCCAGCAGCGTAGAGCCAGCGGGACTTCGGGAGCAGTACTTC
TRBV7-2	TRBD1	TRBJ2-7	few	CASSRQGYEQYF	TGTGCCAGCAGCCGACAGGGGTACGAGCAGTACTTC
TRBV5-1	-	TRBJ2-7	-	CASSLGGLTVRVGEQYF	TGCGCCAGCAGCTTGGGGGGGCTGACGGTAAGAGTGGGCGAGCAGTACTTC
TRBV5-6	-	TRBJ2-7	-	CASSSPSWGYEQYF	TGTGCCAGCAGCTCGCCTAGCTGGGGCTACGAGCAGTACTTC
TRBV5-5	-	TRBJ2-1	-	CASSLFAMRSYNEQFF	TGTGCCAGCAGCTTGTTTGCGATGAGATCCTACAATGAGCAGTTCTTC
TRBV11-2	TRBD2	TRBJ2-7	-	CASSLLEGLAGGLGSEQYF	TGTGCCAGCAGCTTGTTGGAGGGACTAGCGGGAGGGCTCGGTAGCGAGCAGTACTTC
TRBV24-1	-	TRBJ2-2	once	CATSDRGTGELFF	TGTGCCACCAGTGACAGGGGCACCGGGGAGCTGTTTTTT
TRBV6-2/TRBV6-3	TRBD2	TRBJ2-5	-	CASSYLGLAGEGGVQETQYF	TGTGCCAGCAGTTATTTGGGACTAGCGGGAGAGGGGGGCGTCCAAGAGACCCAGTACTTC
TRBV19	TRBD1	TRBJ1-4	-	CASHGTANEKLFF	TGTGCCAGTCATGGGACAGCTAATGAAAAACTGTTTTTT
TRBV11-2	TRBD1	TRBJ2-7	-	CASSPNRGLGYEQYF	TGTGCCAGCAGCCCAAACAGGGGGCTTGGATACGAGCAGTACTTC
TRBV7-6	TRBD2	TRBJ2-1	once	CASSSEAGGYNEQFF	TGTGCCAGCAGCTCCGAAGCGGGAGGGTACAATGAGCAGTTCTTC
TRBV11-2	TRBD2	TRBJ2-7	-	CASRLAGGYEQYF	TGTGCCAGCAGACTAGCGGGAGGCTACGAGCAGTACTTC
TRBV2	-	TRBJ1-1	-	CASTVKANTEAFF	TGTGCCAGCACGGTTAAAGCGAACACTGAAGCTTTCTTT
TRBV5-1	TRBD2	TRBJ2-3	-	CASSFSRQAGADTQYF	TGCGCCAGCAGCTTTTCCCGCCAAGCGGGGGCAGATACGCAGTATTTT
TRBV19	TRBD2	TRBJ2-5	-	CASSPGLASGPISETQYF	TGTGCCAGTAGCCCGGGACTAGCATCTGGTCCGATTTCTGAGACCCAGTACTTC
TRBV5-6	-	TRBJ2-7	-	CASSLVDLRGEQYF	TGTGCCAGCAGCTTGGTGGACCTCAGGGGCGAGCAGTACTTC
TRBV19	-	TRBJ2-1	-	CASSISGGSYNEQFF	TGTGCCAGTAGTATCTCAGGGGGGAGCTACAATGAGCAGTTCTTC
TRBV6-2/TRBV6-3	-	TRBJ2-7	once	CASSSAGTRRNEQYF	TGTGCCAGCAGTTCCGCCGGGACACGTCGGAACGAGCAGTACTTC
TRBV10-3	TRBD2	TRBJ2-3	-	CAISETSGRSTDTQYF	TGTGCCATCAGTGAGACTAGCGGGAGGAGCACAGATACGCAGTATTTT